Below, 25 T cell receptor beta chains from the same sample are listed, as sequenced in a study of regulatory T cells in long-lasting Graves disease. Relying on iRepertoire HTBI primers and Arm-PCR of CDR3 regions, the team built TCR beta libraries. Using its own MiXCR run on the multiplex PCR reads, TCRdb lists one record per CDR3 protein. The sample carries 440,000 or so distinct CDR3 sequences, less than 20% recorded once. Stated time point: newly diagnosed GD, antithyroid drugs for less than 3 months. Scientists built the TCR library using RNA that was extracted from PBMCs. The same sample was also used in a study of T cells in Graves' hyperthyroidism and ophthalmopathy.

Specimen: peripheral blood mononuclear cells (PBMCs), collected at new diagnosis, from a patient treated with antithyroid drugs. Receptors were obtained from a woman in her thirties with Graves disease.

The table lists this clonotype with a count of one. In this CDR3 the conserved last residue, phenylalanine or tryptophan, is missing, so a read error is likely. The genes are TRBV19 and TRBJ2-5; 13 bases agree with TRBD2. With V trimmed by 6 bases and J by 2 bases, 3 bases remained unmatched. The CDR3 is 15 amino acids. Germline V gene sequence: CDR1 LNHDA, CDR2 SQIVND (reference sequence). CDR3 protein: CASRALAGGQETQYL. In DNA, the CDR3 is TGTGCCAGTAGAGCACTAGCGGGAGGGCAAGAGACCCAGTACCTC.

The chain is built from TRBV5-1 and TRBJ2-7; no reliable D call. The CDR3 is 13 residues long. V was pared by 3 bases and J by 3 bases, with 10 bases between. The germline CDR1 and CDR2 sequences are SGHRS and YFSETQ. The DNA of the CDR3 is TGCGCCAGCAGCTCGTGGCAGTTCTACGAGCAGTACTTC. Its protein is CASSSWQFYEQYF.

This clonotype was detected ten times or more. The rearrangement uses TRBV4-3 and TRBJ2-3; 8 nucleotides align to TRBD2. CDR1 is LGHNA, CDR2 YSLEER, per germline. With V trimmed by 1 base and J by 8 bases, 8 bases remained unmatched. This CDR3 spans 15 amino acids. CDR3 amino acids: CASSQALAGSSTQYF. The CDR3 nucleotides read TGCGCCAGCAGCCAAGCCTTAGCGGGGAGCAGTACGCAGTATTTT.

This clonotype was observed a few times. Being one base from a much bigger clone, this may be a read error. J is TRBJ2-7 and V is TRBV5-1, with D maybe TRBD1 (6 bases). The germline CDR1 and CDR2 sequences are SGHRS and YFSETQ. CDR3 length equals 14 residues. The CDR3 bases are TGCGCCAGCAGCTTGGTGGACAGCTCCTACGAGCAGCACTTC. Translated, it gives CASSLVDSSYEQHF.

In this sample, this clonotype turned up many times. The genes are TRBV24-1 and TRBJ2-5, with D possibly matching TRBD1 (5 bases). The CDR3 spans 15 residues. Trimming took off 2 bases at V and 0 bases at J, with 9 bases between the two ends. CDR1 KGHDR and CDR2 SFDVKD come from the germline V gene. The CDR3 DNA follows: TGTGCCACCAGTGATTCCCCAGGGAACCAAGAGACCCAGTACTTC. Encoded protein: CATSDSPGNQETQYF.

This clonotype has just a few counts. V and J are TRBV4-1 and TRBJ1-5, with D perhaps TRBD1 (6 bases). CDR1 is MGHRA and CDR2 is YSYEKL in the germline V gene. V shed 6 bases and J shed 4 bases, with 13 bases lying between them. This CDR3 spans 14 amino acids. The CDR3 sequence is CASSRQEVNQPQHF. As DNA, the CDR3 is TGCGCCAGCAGTCGACAGGAGGTGAATCAGCCCCAGCATTTT.

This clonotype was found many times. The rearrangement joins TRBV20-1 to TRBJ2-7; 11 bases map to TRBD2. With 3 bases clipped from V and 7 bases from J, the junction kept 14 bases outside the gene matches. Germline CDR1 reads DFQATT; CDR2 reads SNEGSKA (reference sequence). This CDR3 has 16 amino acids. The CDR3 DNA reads TGCAGTGCTAGGCCCCCTACTAGCGGGAGTTTTCGTGAGCAGTACTTC. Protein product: CSARPPTSGSFREQYF.

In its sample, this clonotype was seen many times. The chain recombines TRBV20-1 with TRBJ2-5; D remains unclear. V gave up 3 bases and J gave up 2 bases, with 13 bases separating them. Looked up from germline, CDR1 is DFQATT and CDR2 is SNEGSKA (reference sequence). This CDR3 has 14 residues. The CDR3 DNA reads TGCAGTGCTAGTGAGGCCGGAGTTCAAGAGACCCAGTACTTC. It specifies CSASEAGVQETQYF.

The CDR3 sequence: CASSYWTSRLAGGYNEQFF. The CDR3 DNA follows: TGTGCCAGCAGTTACTGGACTAGTCGACTAGCGGGAGGGTACAATGAGCAGTTCTTC. The rearrangement joins TRBV6-2 or TRBV6-3 to TRBJ2-1; 14 bases map to TRBD2. The germline V gene encodes CDR1 MNHEY and CDR2 SVGEGT. The V and J ends lost 1 base and 4 bases, in that order; junction bases with no gene match: 9. The CDR3 consists of 19 residues.

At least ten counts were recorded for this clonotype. CDR3 in DNA: TGTGCCAGCAGTTTAAGTAGCGGGAGAAGCTACGAGCAGTACTTC. This gives the protein CASSLSSGRSYEQYF. The J gene is TRBJ2-7, the V gene TRBV28; 9 bases match TRBD2. This CDR3 is 15 amino acids long. The trim removed 2 bases at V and 3 bases at J, leaving 5 bases unmatched. Looked up from germline, CDR1 is MDHEN and CDR2 is SYDVKM.

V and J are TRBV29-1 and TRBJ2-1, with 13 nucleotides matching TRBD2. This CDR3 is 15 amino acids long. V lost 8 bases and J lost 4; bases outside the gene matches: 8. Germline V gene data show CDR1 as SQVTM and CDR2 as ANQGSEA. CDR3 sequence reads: CSLGLAGAAYNEQFF. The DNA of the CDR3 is TGCAGCCTAGGACTAGCGGGAGCGGCATACAATGAGCAGTTCTTC.

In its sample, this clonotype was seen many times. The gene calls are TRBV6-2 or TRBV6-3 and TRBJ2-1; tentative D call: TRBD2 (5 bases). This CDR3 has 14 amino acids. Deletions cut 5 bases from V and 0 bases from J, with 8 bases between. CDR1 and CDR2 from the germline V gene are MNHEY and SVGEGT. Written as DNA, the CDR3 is TGTGCCAGCAGTAGCGGTACCTCCTACAATGAGCAGTTCTTC. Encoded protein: CASSSGTSYNEQFF.

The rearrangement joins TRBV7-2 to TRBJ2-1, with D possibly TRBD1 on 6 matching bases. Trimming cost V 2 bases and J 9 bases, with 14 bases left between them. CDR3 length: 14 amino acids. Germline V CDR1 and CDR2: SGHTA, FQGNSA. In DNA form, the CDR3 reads TGTGCCAGCAGCTTATTAGGCAGGGGTAGTGAGCAGTTCTTC. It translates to CASSLLGRGSEQFF. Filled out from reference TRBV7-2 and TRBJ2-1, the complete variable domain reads GAGVSQSPSNKVTEKGKDVELRCDPISGHTALYWYRQSLGQGLEFLIYFQGNSAPDKSGLPSDRFSAERTGGSVSTLTIQRTQQEDSAVYLCASSLLGRGSEQFFGPGTRLTVL.

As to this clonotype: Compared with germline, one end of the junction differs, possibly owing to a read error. In DNA form, the CDR3 reads TGTGCCACTCAGACTAGCGCGGGCCCCGGGGAGCTGTTTTTT. It translates to CATQTSAGPGELFF. V gene TRBV10-2 combines with J gene TRBJ2-2; 8 positions agree with TRBD2. Germline CDR1 is WSHSY and CDR2 is SAAADI. The CDR3 totals 14 residues.

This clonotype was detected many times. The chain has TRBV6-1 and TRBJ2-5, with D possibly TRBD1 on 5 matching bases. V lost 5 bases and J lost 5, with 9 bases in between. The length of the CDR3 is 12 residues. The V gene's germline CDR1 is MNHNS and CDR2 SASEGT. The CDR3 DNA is TGTGCCAGCAGTAGACAGCTCGAGACCCAGTACTTC. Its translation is CASSRQLETQYF.

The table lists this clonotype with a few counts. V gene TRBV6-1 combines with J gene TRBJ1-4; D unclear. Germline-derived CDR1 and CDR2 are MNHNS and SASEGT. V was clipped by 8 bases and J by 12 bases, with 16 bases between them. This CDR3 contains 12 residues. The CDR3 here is CASGTRPGQLFF. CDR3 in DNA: TGTGCCAGCGGAACACGGCCAGGACAACTGTTTTTT.

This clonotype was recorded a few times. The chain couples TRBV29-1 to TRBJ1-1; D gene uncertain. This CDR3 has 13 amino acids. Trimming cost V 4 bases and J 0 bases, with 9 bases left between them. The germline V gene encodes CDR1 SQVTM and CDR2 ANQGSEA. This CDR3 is CSVARIMNTEAFF. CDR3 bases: TGCAGCGTTGCCAGAATCATGAACACTGAAGCTTTCTTT.

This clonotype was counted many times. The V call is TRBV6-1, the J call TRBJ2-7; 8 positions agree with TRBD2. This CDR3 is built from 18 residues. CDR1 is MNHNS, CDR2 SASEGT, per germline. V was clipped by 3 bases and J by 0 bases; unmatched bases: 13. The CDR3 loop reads CASSDETWTSRNSYEQYF. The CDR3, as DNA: TGTGCCAGCAGTGACGAAACTTGGACTAGCCGAAACTCCTACGAGCAGTACTTC.

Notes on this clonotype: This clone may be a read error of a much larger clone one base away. CDR3 residues: CASSAGGQETQYF. CDR3 DNA sequence: TGTGCCAGCAGTGCAGGGGGGCAAGAGACCCAGTACTTC. The chain recombines TRBV28 with TRBJ2-1; D is possibly TRBD1 (7 bases). The DNA end favors TRBJ2-5, so the J call may be wrong. There are 13 residues in the CDR3. The germline CDR1 and CDR2 sequences are MDHEN and SYDVKM.

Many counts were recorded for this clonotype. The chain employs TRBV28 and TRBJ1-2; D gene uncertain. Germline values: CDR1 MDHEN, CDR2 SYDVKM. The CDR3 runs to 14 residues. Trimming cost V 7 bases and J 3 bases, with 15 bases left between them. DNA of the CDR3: TGTGCCAGCAACTCTCGTGGGTGGGACTATGGCTACACCTTC. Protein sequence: CASNSRGWDYGYTF.

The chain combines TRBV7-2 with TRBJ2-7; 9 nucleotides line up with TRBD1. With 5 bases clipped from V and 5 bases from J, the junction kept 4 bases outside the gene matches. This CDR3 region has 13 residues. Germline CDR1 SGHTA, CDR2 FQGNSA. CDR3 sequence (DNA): TGTGCCAGCAGCATTACAGGGGGCAACGAGCAGTACTTC. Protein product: CASSITGGNEQYF.

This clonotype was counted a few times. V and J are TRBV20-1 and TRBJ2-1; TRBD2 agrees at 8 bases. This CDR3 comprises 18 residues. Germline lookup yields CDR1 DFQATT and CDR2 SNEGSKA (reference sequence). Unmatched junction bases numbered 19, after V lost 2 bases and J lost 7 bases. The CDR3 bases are TGCAGTGCTAGAACGGCGGGGAGCGGGAGCCTAGACTATAATGAGCAGTTCTTC. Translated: CSARTAGSGSLDYNEQFF.

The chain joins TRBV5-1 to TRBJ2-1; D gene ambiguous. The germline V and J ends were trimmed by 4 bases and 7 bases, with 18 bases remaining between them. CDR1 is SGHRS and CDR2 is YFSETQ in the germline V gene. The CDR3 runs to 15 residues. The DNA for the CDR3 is TGCGCCAGCAGCCGCCGGGCCATGAGTGGGAATGAGCAGTTCTTC. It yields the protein CASSRRAMSGNEQFF.

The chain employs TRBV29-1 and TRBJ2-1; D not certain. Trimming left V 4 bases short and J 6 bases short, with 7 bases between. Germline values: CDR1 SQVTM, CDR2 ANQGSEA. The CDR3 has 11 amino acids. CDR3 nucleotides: TGCAGCGTTGGCCCCTCCAATGAGCAGTTCTTC. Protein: CSVGPSNEQFF.

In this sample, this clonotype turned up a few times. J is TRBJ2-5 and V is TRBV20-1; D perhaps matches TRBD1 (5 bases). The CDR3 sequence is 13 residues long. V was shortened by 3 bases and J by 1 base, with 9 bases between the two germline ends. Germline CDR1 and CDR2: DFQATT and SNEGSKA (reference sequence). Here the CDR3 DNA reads TGCAGTGCTAGCGACAGACTCCAAGAGACCCAGTACTTC. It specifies CSASDRLQETQYF.